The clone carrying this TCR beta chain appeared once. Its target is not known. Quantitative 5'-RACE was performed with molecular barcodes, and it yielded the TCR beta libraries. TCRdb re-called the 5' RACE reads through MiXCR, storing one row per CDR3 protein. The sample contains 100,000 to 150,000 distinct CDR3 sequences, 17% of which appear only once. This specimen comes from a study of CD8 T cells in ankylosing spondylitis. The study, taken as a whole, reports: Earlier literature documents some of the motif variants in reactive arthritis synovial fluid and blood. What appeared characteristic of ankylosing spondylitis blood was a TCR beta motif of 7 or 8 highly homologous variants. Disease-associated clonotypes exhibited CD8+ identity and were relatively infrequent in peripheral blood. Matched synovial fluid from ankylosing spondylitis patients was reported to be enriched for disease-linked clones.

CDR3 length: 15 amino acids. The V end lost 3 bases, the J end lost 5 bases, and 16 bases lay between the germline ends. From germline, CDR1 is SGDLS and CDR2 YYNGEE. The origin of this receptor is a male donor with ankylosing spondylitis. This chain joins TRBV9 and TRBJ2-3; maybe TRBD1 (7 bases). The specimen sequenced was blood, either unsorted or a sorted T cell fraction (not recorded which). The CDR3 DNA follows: TGTGCCAGCAGCGCGGGCGGGACAGCCCTAGATACGCAGTATTTT. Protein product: CASSAGGTALDTQYF.